This entry lists 32 T cell receptor beta chains sequenced from one sample in a study of OX40 agonist ivuxolimab in advanced cancers. Here immunoSEQ multiplex PCR was the method, and the copy in TCRdb shows in-frame clones only, minus some. The sample has tens of thousands of clones; 80% to 90% are singletons. The input for sequencing was CD4+ or CD8+ T cells sorted from blood, taken in a trial of the OX40 agonist ivuxolimab. Source of these receptors: an adult with an advanced solid tumor such as melanoma, head and neck, liver or kidney cancer.

The chain uses TRBV6-4 and TRBJ2-2, with D maybe TRBD1 (6 bases). Germline lookup yields CDR1 MRHNA and CDR2 SNTAGT. CDR3 size: 14 residues. V shed 0 bases and J shed 4 bases, with 6 bases lying between them. The CDR3 here is CASSDSGGTGELFF. The CDR3 nucleotides read TGTGCCAGCAGTGACTCAGGGGGCACCGGGGAGCTGTTTTTT.

The CDR3 here is CASSLAAGSTGELFF. For the CDR3, the DNA is TGCGCCAGCAGCTTGGCCGCAGGTAGCACCGGGGAGCTGTTTTTT. V usage is TRBV5-1 and J usage is TRBJ2-2; unclear D gene. This CDR3 has 15 residues. Germline loops: CDR1 SGHRS, CDR2 YFSETQ. Trimming took 0 bases from V and 4 from J, leaving 10 bases between them.

This sequence joins TRBV7-9 and TRBJ2-7; 12 bases agree with TRBD2. V was clipped by 1 base and J by 3 bases; unmatched bases: 1. Germline CDR1 and CDR2: SEHNR and FQNEAQ (reference sequence). The CDR3 is made up of 15 amino acids. The CDR3 sequence: CASSLGTSGNYEQYF. DNA for the CDR3: TGTGCCAGCAGCTTAGGGACTAGCGGGAACTACGAGCAGTACTTC.

This clone was detected only a few times. This chain links TRBV28 with TRBJ2-7; D might be TRBD1 or TRBD2, each matching 5 bases. The CDR3 is made up of 18 amino acids. Trimming shortened V by 1 base and J by 1 base, and 20 bases separated the two germline ends. In germline, CDR1 is MDHEN, CDR2 SYDVKM. The CDR3 DNA reads TGTGCCAGCAGTTTATTCGTGGGACCAACCCAAACTTCCTACGAGCAGTACTTC. Protein sequence: CASSLFVGPTQTSYEQYF. Combining the CDR3 with reference TRBV28 and TRBJ2-7 gives the whole variable domain DVKVTQSSRYLVKRTGEKVFLECVQDMDHENMFWYRQDPGLGLRLIYFSYDVKMKEKGDIPEGYSVSREKKERFSLILESASTNQTSMYLCASSLFVGPTQTSYEQYFGPGTRLTVT.

The rearrangement links TRBV27 to TRBJ1-2, with 7 bases matching TRBD1. Germline loops: CDR1 MNHEY, CDR2 SMNVEV (reference sequence). This CDR3 is built from 13 residues. Trimming cost V 5 bases and J 7 bases; bases outside gene matches: 7. The CDR3 here is CASSGGTVLGYTF. CDR3 DNA sequence: TGTGCCAGCAGTGGAGGGACAGTCCTTGGCTACACCTTC.

V gene TRBV5-6 combines with J gene TRBJ2-5; the match to TRBD1 covers 8 bases. Per the germline V gene, CDR1 is SGHDT and CDR2 is YYEEEE. J lost 4 bases, V lost 0 bases, and 5 bases had no gene match. This CDR3 is built from 15 residues. The CDR3 reads CASSLGQGAGETQYF. The CDR3 coding sequence is TGTGCCAGCAGCTTGGGCCAGGGGGCTGGAGAGACCCAGTACTTC.

The genes are TRBV2 and TRBJ1-6, with a possible D match to TRBD1 (5 bases). This CDR3 comprises 12 residues. Trimming stripped 5 bases from V and 8 bases from J, with 7 bases between. The germline gives CDR1 SNHLY, CDR2 FYNNEI. The CDR3 loop is CASSLQDSPLHF. The CDR3 nucleotides are TGTGCCAGCAGTTTACAGGATTCACCCCTCCACTTT.

This clone is a singleton in its sample. The V and J genes are TRBV7-9 and TRBJ2-6; no clear D gene. The CDR3 runs 15 residues. The germline V gene has CDR1 SEHNR and CDR2 FQNEAQ (reference sequence). V gave up 8 bases and J gave up 0 bases, with 11 bases separating them. The CDR3 protein is CASSGFRSGANVLTF. The CDR3, as DNA: TGTGCCAGCTCCGGGTTCCGCTCTGGGGCCAACGTCCTGACTTTC.

The rearrangement uses TRBV6-1 and TRBJ2-1, with 11 bases lining up with TRBD2. Germline loops: CDR1 MNHNS, CDR2 SASEGT. With 2 bases clipped from V and 6 bases from J, the junction kept 6 bases outside the gene matches. The CDR3 has 16 amino acids. This CDR3 reads CASSESLAGGGNEQFF. In DNA, the CDR3 is TGTGCCAGCAGTGAATCCCTAGCGGGGGGCGGCAATGAGCAGTTCTTC.

The chain uses TRBV7-9 and TRBJ2-2; no reliable D call. The V end was cut by 6 bases, the J end by 5 bases, with 7 bases between. Germline CDR1 and CDR2: SEHNR and FQNEAQ (reference sequence). The CDR3 covers 12 residues. CDR3 amino acids: CASSEATGELFF. The CDR3 nucleotides read TGTGCCAGCAGTGAAGCGACCGGGGAGCTGTTTTTT.

J is TRBJ1-3 and V is TRBV6-1; 7 bases match TRBD1. The germline V gene encodes CDR1 MNHNS and CDR2 SASEGT. V lost 2 bases, J lost 0 bases, and 13 bases stayed unmatched. The CDR3 consists of 19 residues. CDR3 amino acids: CASSEYLGTDFDSGNTIYF. The CDR3 DNA follows: TGTGCCAGCAGTGAATATTTGGGGACAGATTTCGACTCTGGAAACACCATATATTTT.

The chain recombines TRBV18 with TRBJ1-1; 9 positions agree with TRBD1. This CDR3 contains 14 residues. CDR1 and CDR2 (germline): KGHSH, LQKENI. Losses at the gene ends were 5 bases for V and 1 base for J; bases not matched to a gene: 2. The CDR3 loop reads CASSSQGANTEAFF. CDR3 DNA: TGTGCCAGCTCATCACAGGGGGCGAACACTGAAGCTTTCTTT.

This sequence joins TRBV18 and TRBJ2-7, with a tentative D call TRBD2 (5 bases). This CDR3 has 14 residues. Trimming cost V 3 bases and J 0 bases, with 9 bases left between them. Germline lookup yields CDR1 KGHSH and CDR2 LQKENI. In nucleotides, the CDR3 is TGTGCCAGCTCACCGGACGGGAACTCCTACGAGCAGTACTTC. Its protein product is CASSPDGNSYEQYF.

The rearrangement uses TRBV7-6 and TRBJ2-1; TRBD2 aligns across 9 bases. The ends lost 1 base at V and 5 bases at J; junction bases unmatched: 6. Germline V lookup: CDR1 SGHVS, CDR2 FNYEAQ. The CDR3 length is 16 residues. In DNA, the CDR3 is TGTGCCAGCAGCTTAGAAAGCGGGAGGTCCCACAATGAGCAGTTCTTC. This sequence encodes CASSLESGRSHNEQFF. Complete variable domain (other parts from reference TRBV7-6 and TRBJ2-1): GAGVSQSPRYKVTKRGQDVALRCDPISGHVSLYWYRQALGQGPEFLTYFNYEAQQDKSGLPNDRFSAERPEGSISTLTIQRTEQRDSAMYRCASSLESGRSHNEQFFGPGTRLTVL.

The V and J genes are TRBV2 and TRBJ1-1; possibly TRBD1 for D (6 bases). V lost 9 bases, J lost 1 base, and 15 bases lay in between. The CDR3 is made up of 14 amino acids. Germline V gene lookup returns CDR1 SNHLY and CDR2 FYNNEI. CDR3 in amino acids: CASLGRGKNTEAFF. The CDR3, as DNA: TGTGCCAGTCTCGGGAGGGGGAAGAACACTGAAGCTTTCTTT.

CDR3 region: CASSAQGNTEAFF. CDR3 bases: TGTGCCAGCAGTGCACAGGGGAACACTGAAGCTTTCTTT. The chain is built from TRBV6-1 and TRBJ1-1; possibly TRBD1 for D (6 bases). Trimming pared 4 bases from V and 1 base from J, leaving 7 bases between. The CDR3 has 13 amino acids. Germline values: CDR1 MNHNS, CDR2 SASEGT.

This chain connects TRBV5-6 to TRBJ2-4, with TRBD2 identical over 10 bases. The CDR3 loop spans 15 amino acids. Germline V lookup: CDR1 SGHDT, CDR2 YYEEEE. With V trimmed by 0 bases and J by 3 bases, 0 bases remained unmatched. The chain's CDR3 is CASSLGTSGKNIQYF. Written as DNA, the CDR3 is TGTGCCAGCAGCTTGGGGACTAGCGGCAAAAACATTCAGTACTTC. The whole variable domain, remainder taken from reference TRBV5-6 and TRBJ2-4, is DAGVTQSPTHLIKTRGQQVTLRCSPKSGHDTVSWYQQALGQGPQFIFQYYEEEERQRGNFPDRFSGHQFPNYSSELNVNALLLGDSALYLCASSLGTSGKNIQYFGAGTRLSVL.

This clone was observed a handful of times. The CDR3 sequence is CASSPGRLAGTYEQYF. The CDR3 coding sequence is TGTGCCAGCAGCCCCGGGCGACTAGCGGGGACCTACGAGCAGTACTTC. V is TRBV11-3 and J is TRBJ2-7, with 11 bases fitting TRBD2. The CDR3 loop spans 16 amino acids. Germline CDR1 and CDR2: SGHNT and YENEEA. With 5 bases clipped from V and 2 bases from J, the junction kept 8 bases outside the gene matches.

A single count supports this clone. This chain joins TRBV9 and TRBJ2-3; possibly TRBD1 or TRBD2 for D (6 bases each). Trimming took 7 bases from V and 0 from J, leaving 12 bases between them. The CDR3 is 14 residues long. Looked up from germline, CDR1 is SGDLS and CDR2 is YYNGEE. The DNA for the CDR3 is TGTGCCAGCTCAATGGGGGGCAGCACAGATACGCAGTATTTT. Protein sequence: CASSMGGSTDTQYF.

This CDR3 reads CASSIRAGNTNAGELFF. The CDR3 DNA is TGTGCCAGTAGTATACGAGCGGGGAATACGAATGCCGGGGAGCTGTTTTTT. The chain joins TRBV19 to TRBJ2-2, with 7 bases identical to TRBD2. This CDR3 contains 17 residues. The junction had 12 bases not matched to a gene; V was cut back by 2 bases and J by 6 bases. The germline CDR1 and CDR2 sequences are LNHDA and SQIVND (reference sequence).

The chain joins TRBV5-4 to TRBJ2-7, with TRBD2 matching over 8 bases. This CDR3 is 16 amino acids long. Germline V lookup: CDR1 SGHNT, CDR2 YYREEE (reference sequence). The junction had 13 bases not matched to a gene; V was cut back by 4 bases and J by 4 bases. The CDR3: CASSRGGAGAPYEQYF. The CDR3 DNA reads TGTGCCAGCAGCCGGGGGGGGGCAGGGGCCCCTTACGAGCAGTACTTC.

CDR3 coding DNA: TGTGCCAGCAGCCGGGGGGGGACAGGGACCTACGAGCAGTACTTC. Translating gives CASSRGGTGTYEQYF. The genes are TRBV5-4 and TRBJ2-7, with D possibly matching TRBD1 (9 bases). The CDR3 is 15 residues long. Trimming left V 4 bases short and J 2 bases short, with 16 bases between. The germline V gene has CDR1 SGHNT and CDR2 YYREEE (reference sequence).

The rearrangement uses TRBV28 and TRBJ2-1, with 10 bases aligning to TRBD2. The length of the CDR3 is 16 residues. Germline V lookup: CDR1 MDHEN, CDR2 SYDVKM. J gave up 6 bases and V 7 bases, and 12 bases lay outside the gene matches. The CDR3, as DNA: TGTGCCAGCAAGTGGACTAGCGGTTTCGAACCCAATGAGCAGTTCTTC. Translation: CASKWTSGFEPNEQFF.

The rearrangement links TRBV28 to TRBJ1-1, with 10 bases identical to TRBD1. Germline CDR1 is MDHEN and CDR2 is SYDVKM. The CDR3 totals 14 residues. The ends lost 3 bases at V and 10 bases at J; junction bases unmatched: 8. This CDR3 reads CASSLGQGRGGAFF. The CDR3 DNA reads TGTGCCAGCAGTTTGGGACAGGGGCGCGGGGGAGCTTTCTTT.

The gene calls are TRBV15 and TRBJ2-6, with no clear D. The CDR3 covers 17 residues. Looked up from germline, CDR1 is LNHNV and CDR2 is YYDKDF (reference sequence). V was clipped by 0 bases and J by 0 bases, with 9 bases between them. This CDR3 is CATSRDERSSGANVLTF. The CDR3 nucleotides read TGTGCCACCAGCAGAGACGAGAGATCCTCTGGGGCCAACGTCCTGACTTTC.

CDR3 residues: CASSLVAGVDNEQFF. The CDR3 coding sequence is TGTGCCAGCAGCTTGGTGGCGGGGGTAGACAATGAGCAGTTCTTC. The chain links TRBV5-4 to TRBJ2-1; 7 nucleotides agree with TRBD2. Trimming took 0 bases from V and 5 from J; bases not matched to a gene: 5. This CDR3 spans 15 amino acids. CDR1 and CDR2 from the germline V gene are SGHNT and YYREEE (reference sequence). Drawing the rest from reference TRBV5-4 and TRBJ2-1, the complete variable domain is ETGVTQSPTHLIKTRGQQVTLRCSSQSGHNTVSWYQQALGQGPQFIFQYYREEENGRGNFPPRFSGLQFPNYSSELNVNALELDDSALYLCASSLVAGVDNEQFFGPGTRLTVL.

The gene calls are TRBV5-1 and TRBJ1-4, with unresolved D. Trimming took 1 base from V and 0 from J, leaving 10 bases between them. This CDR3 region has 16 residues. In germline, CDR1 is SGHRS, CDR2 YFSETQ. Here the CDR3 DNA reads TGCGCCAGCAGCTTGAGGCAGCTTGCAACTAATGAAAAACTGTTTTTT. Its protein product is CASSLRQLATNEKLFF.

This chain links TRBV19 with TRBJ1-2; 10 bases fit TRBD1. Germline CDR1 LNHDA, CDR2 SQIVND (reference sequence). This CDR3 comprises 14 residues. J lost 7 bases, V lost 8 bases, and 10 bases had no gene match. The CDR3 is CASRSNDRGLGYTF. The CDR3 region has the DNA TGTGCCAGTCGCTCAAACGACAGGGGGCTTGGCTACACCTTC.

This clone was observed once. The rearrangement joins TRBV10-3 to TRBJ2-1, with a possible D match to TRBD2 (5 bases). The germline gives CDR1 ENHRY, CDR2 SYGVKD. Trimming removed 4 bases from V and 3 bases from J, with 13 bases in between. The CDR3 spans 15 residues. CDR3 in amino acids: CAISGRGLGYNEQFF. In DNA, the CDR3 is TGTGCCATCAGTGGCCGCGGGCTCGGCTACAATGAGCAGTTCTTC.

This clone occurred a few times. The CDR3 DNA follows: TGTGCCTGGACCAGCACGTACATGAACACTGAAGCTTTCTTT. Translation gives CAWTSTYMNTEAFF. The chain is built from TRBV30 and TRBJ1-1; D is ambiguous. This CDR3 contains 14 residues. V was trimmed by 4 bases and J by 0 bases, leaving 12 bases between them. Germline-derived CDR1 and CDR2 are GTSNPN and SVGIG (reference sequence).

CDR3 region: CASSHPPGLAKGGPGELFF. For the CDR3, the DNA is TGTGCCAGCAGCCACCCTCCGGGACTAGCGAAGGGGGGGCCCGGGGAGCTGTTTTTT. The chain carries TRBV7-9 and TRBJ2-2, with 10 bases aligning to TRBD2. The CDR3 has 19 residues. Trimming took 5 bases from V and 6 from J; bases not matched to a gene: 18. The germline V gene has CDR1 SEHNR and CDR2 FQNEAQ (reference sequence).

The chain uses TRBV2 and TRBJ1-1; D gene ambiguous. CDR1 and CDR2 (germline): SNHLY, FYNNEI. Deletions cut 6 bases from V and 5 bases from J, with 13 bases between. This CDR3 has 13 residues. The CDR3 sequence is CASRREGSTEAFF. CDR3 DNA sequence: TGTGCCAGCAGGAGGGAAGGGTCGACTGAAGCTTTCTTT.